The 23 T cell receptor beta chains below were found in one sample sequenced in a study of cytomegalovirus exposure and HLA in healthy donors. PCR amplification relied on 60 Vbeta primers (plus 13 Jbeta primers). Measured with immunoSEQ multiplex PCR; TCRdb has only the in-frame clones, and not every one. The table has over 110,000 clones, about 84% seen once. Input material: PBMCs. The receptors derive from a woman aged 18-29 years in good health and CMV-seropositive.

CDR3 in amino acids: CASSQDFMGQAEAFF. CDR3 coding DNA: TGCGCCAGCAGCCAAGATTTCATGGGGCAGGCTGAAGCTTTCTTT. J is TRBJ1-1 and V is TRBV4-1; D perhaps matches TRBD1 (5 bases). CDR1 and CDR2 (germline): MGHRA, YSYEKL. V lost 0 bases and J lost 6, with 14 bases in between. The CDR3 covers 15 residues.

This clone was observed a few times. CDR3 sequence reads: CATSRDLGTGRLGANTGELFF. CDR3 sequence (DNA): TGTGCCACCAGCAGAGATCTCGGGACAGGGCGTTTGGGGGCTAACACCGGGGAGCTGTTTTTT. The V and J genes are TRBV15 and TRBJ2-2, with TRBD1 identical over 9 bases. Germline CDR1 reads LNHNV; CDR2 reads YYDKDF (reference sequence). This CDR3 is 21 amino acids long. The V segment lost 0 bases and the J segment 2 bases; nucleotides outside the gene matches: 16.

The chain carries TRBV25-1 and TRBJ2-1; TRBD2 matches 9 bases. The CDR3 consists of 13 residues. Unmatched junction bases numbered 7, after V lost 3 bases and J lost 13 bases. Germline values: CDR1 MGHDK, CDR2 SYGVNS. The CDR3 region has the DNA TGTGCCAGCAGTGATTTAATAGCGGGGGATCAGTTCTTC. This encodes CASSDLIAGDQFF.

The chain carries TRBV7-2 and TRBJ2-3, with TRBD1 as a possible D gene (6 bases). This CDR3 has 15 amino acids. CDR1 is SGHTA, CDR2 FQGNSA, per germline. V was cut by 4 bases and J by 10 bases, with 21 bases left in between. The CDR3: CASSSLGGPAPSQYF. The CDR3 region has the DNA TGTGCCAGCAGCTCGTTAGGGGGACCGGCCCCCTCGCAGTATTTT.

The chain uses TRBV19 and TRBJ2-6; tentatively, D is TRBD1 (5 bases). CDR3 length: 14 residues. Trimming took 9 bases from V and 2 from J, leaving 11 bases between them. Per the germline V gene, CDR1 is LNHDA and CDR2 is SQIVND (reference sequence). The CDR3 here is CASKPTAGANVLTF. The DNA of the CDR3 is TGTGCCAGCAAACCGACAGCTGGGGCCAACGTCCTGACTTTC.

Worth noting for this clone: One end of the junction varies from germline; a read error may be responsible. This chain joins TRBV28 and TRBJ1-2; 7 nucleotides match TRBD1. The germline V gene has CDR1 MDHEN and CDR2 SYDVKM. The CDR3 has 13 amino acids. The CDR3 DNA sequence: TGTGCCAGCAGTTTAGAACTCAACAGGGGCTGCACCTTC. It yields the protein CASSLELNRGCTF.

This clone was counted a single time. The genes are TRBV19 and TRBJ1-1; D may be TRBD1 (5 bases). This CDR3 is built from 11 residues. Germline CDR1 and CDR2: LNHDA and SQIVND (reference sequence). V gave up 7 bases and J gave up 6 bases, with 9 bases separating them. CDR3 protein: CASTGFAEAFF. CDR3 bases: TGTGCCAGTACAGGGTTCGCTGAAGCTTTCTTT.

This clone came up once. The rearrangement uses TRBV27 and TRBJ1-4; maybe TRBD1 (5 bases). CDR3 length equals 19 residues. Trimming shortened V by 5 bases and J by 3 bases, and 25 bases separated the two germline ends. Germline lookup yields CDR1 MNHEY and CDR2 SMNVEV (reference sequence). CDR3 bases: TGTGCCAGCAGTCGTACAGGCCCTGGACCGCCCCAAGCTAATGAAAAACTGTTTTTT. The encoded protein is CASSRTGPGPPQANEKLFF. The full variable domain, its missing parts supplied by reference TRBV27 and TRBJ1-4, is EAQVTQNPRYLITVTGKKLTVTCSQNMNHEYMSWYRQDPGLGLRQIYYSMNVEVTDKGDVPEGYKVSRKEKRNFPLILESPSPNQTSLYFCASSRTGPGPPQANEKLFFGSGTQLSVL.

The table lists this clone with a few counts. DNA for the CDR3: TGTGCCAGCAGAGGACAGGGAATGAACACTGAAGCTTTCTTT. Translating gives CASRGQGMNTEAFF. The chain combines TRBV2 with TRBJ1-1; 8 bases agree with TRBD1. Germline CDR1 SNHLY, CDR2 FYNNEI. V lost 6 bases to trimming and J lost 0 bases; unmatched junction nucleotides: 3. This CDR3 spans 14 amino acids.

This rearrangement joins TRBV1 to TRBJ2-1; the table gives TRBD1 as D, unverified against the DNA. TRBV1 is a pseudogene locus. The CDR3 contains 14 residues. The CDR3 coding sequence is TGCACCAGCAGCCACGACGCGAACAGGACAGGGCAGCTCTTC. Amino acids: CTSSHDANRTGQLF.

In DNA, the CDR3 is TGTGCCAGCAGTATGAACCGGGACACCACCTACGAGCAGTACTTC. It specifies CASSMNRDTTYEQYF. The chain has TRBV27 and TRBJ2-7, with a weak D call TRBD1 (6 bases). CDR1 MNHEY and CDR2 SMNVEV come from the germline V gene (reference sequence). V lost 5 bases and J lost 2, with 16 bases in between. The CDR3 covers 15 residues.

V gene TRBV30 combines with J gene TRBJ2-2; TRBD1 might be the D (7 bases). The CDR3 runs to 14 residues. Trimming shortened V by 4 bases and J by 6 bases, and 15 bases separated the two germline ends. Germline CDR1 reads GTSNPN; CDR2 reads SVGIG (reference sequence). CDR3 nucleotides: TGTGCCTGGAATCGACAGGGAGGCCCCGGGGAGCTGTTTTTT. Its protein product is CAWNRQGGPGELFF.

V is TRBV30 and J is TRBJ1-1, with D perhaps matching TRBD1 (5 bases). CDR1 and CDR2 (germline): GTSNPN, SVGIG (reference sequence). V was trimmed by 2 bases and J by 10 bases, leaving 26 bases between them. The CDR3 is made up of 16 amino acids. The CDR3 loop reads CAWSPPRVAGFPGAFF. The CDR3 nucleotides read TGTGCCTGGAGTCCCCCCAGGGTCGCAGGGTTTCCGGGAGCTTTCTTT.

The genes are TRBV2 and TRBJ2-1, with D tentatively TRBD1 (6 bases). Germline CDR1 is SNHLY and CDR2 is FYNNEI. The CDR3 spans 14 residues. V shed 4 bases and J shed 2 bases, with 9 bases lying between them. CDR3 sequence reads: CASSAQGPYNEQFF. The CDR3 nucleotides read TGTGCCAGCAGTGCACAGGGACCCTACAATGAGCAGTTCTTC. Drawing the rest from reference TRBV2 and TRBJ2-1, the complete variable domain is EPEVTQTPSHQVTQMGQEVILRCVPISNHLYFYWYRQILGQKVEFLVSFYNNEISEKSEIFDDQFSVERPDGSNFTLKIRSTKLEDSAMYFCASSAQGPYNEQFFGPGTRLTVL.

The CDR3: CASSSSRQAFYGYTF. CDR3 in DNA: TGTGCCAGCAGCTCATCAAGACAGGCGTTCTATGGCTACACCTTC. This rearrangement joins TRBV5-6 to TRBJ1-2, with D possibly TRBD1 on 6 matching bases. This CDR3 has 15 amino acids. CDR1 is SGHDT, CDR2 YYEEEE, per germline. Trimming stripped 3 bases from V and 4 bases from J, with 16 bases between.

The chain has TRBV5-4 and TRBJ1-2, with 10 positions matching TRBD1. J was trimmed by 4 bases and V by 4 bases; bases with no gene match: 7. The germline V gene encodes CDR1 SGHNT and CDR2 YYREEE (reference sequence). The CDR3 sequence is 15 residues long. The CDR3 sequence: CASSQGGQGTYGYTF. CDR3 bases: TGTGCCAGCAGCCAGGGGGGACAGGGGACCTATGGCTACACCTTC.

The chain links TRBV10-3 to TRBJ1-1, with TRBD1 matching over 10 bases. The junction had 6 bases not matched to a gene; V was cut back by 5 bases and J by 6 bases. The length of the CDR3 is 14 residues. The germline CDR1 and CDR2 sequences are ENHRY and SYGVKD. The CDR3 is CAISPTGGPSEAFF. CDR3 sequence (DNA): TGTGCCATCAGTCCGACAGGGGGCCCCTCTGAAGCTTTCTTT.

CDR3: CASSSGSRVEAFF. The CDR3 nucleotides read TGTGCCAGCAGCTCAGGGTCCCGTGTGGAAGCTTTCTTT. The genes are TRBV5-5 and TRBJ1-1; TRBD1 might be the D (5 bases). V shed 3 bases and J shed 8 bases, with 14 bases lying between them. This CDR3 contains 13 residues. Per the germline V gene, CDR1 is SGHKS and CDR2 is YYEKEE (reference sequence).

The genes are TRBV6-5 and TRBJ1-1; D uncertain. V was pared by 3 bases and J by 1 base, with 9 bases between. From germline, CDR1 is MNHEY and CDR2 SVGAGI. The CDR3 covers 14 residues. As DNA, the CDR3 is TGTGCCAGCAGTTATGAGGCCGGGAACACTGAAGCTTTCTTT. It encodes CASSYEAGNTEAFF.

The rearrangement links TRBV2 to TRBJ1-2, with TRBD1 matching over 8 bases. The CDR3 covers 14 residues. Germline assignment: CDR1 SNHLY and CDR2 FYNNEI. The V and J ends lost 3 bases and 4 bases, in that order; junction bases with no gene match: 4. For the CDR3, the DNA is TGTGCCAGCAGTGACGGGACAGGATTCTATGGCTACACCTTC. It is translated as CASSDGTGFYGYTF.

This rearrangement joins TRBV9 to TRBJ2-3; possible D gene TRBD1, 6 bases. The V gene's germline CDR1 is SGDLS and CDR2 YYNGEE. The ends were cut back, 4 bases at V and 5 bases at J, with 20 bases in the middle. The CDR3 consists of 16 residues. DNA for the CDR3: TGTGCCAGCAGCCCCCAGTGGGGGCGGGCAGGAGATACGCAGTATTTT. Encoded protein: CASSPQWGRAGDTQYF.

The table lists this clone with a count of one. The chain carries TRBV5-6 and TRBJ2-5, with D possibly matching TRBD1 (5 bases). Trimming left V 6 bases short and J 2 bases short, with 14 bases between. CDR3 size: 14 residues. The germline gives CDR1 SGHDT, CDR2 YYEEEE. CDR3 nucleotide sequence: TGTGCCAGCACCCTTTGGGGCCAGCAAGAGACCCAGTACTTC. It yields the protein CASTLWGQQETQYF.

The CDR3 protein is CASSSMATPSAEAFF. DNA for the CDR3: TGTGCCAGTAGTTCAATGGCTACGCCAAGCGCTGAAGCTTTCTTT. This chain uses TRBV19 with TRBJ1-1; no clear D. V lost 5 bases to trimming and J lost 6 bases, with 19 bases between them. The germline V gene has CDR1 LNHDA and CDR2 SQIVND (reference sequence). The CDR3 covers 15 residues.